The clone carrying this T cell receptor (beta chain) was detected only a few times. The V gene end was trimmed by 5 bases and the J gene end by 6 bases; junction bases not matched to a gene: 6. There are 14 residues in the CDR3. CDR1 and CDR2 from the germline V gene are SEHNR and FQNEAQ (reference sequence). All of the isolated RNA was reverse transcribed, so expressed TCRB transcripts were sequenced. Produced via immunoSEQ multiplex PCR; TCRdb's table is partial and in-frame only. The data contain 300,000 to 450,000 clones, 10% to 15% of them singletons. The sample belongs to a study of beta chain features in type 1 diabetes.

The clonotype originates from a man aged 18-30 years in good health. What was sequenced was naive CD4+ T cells from blood. The rearrangement uses TRBV7-9 and TRBJ1-1, with 10 bases lining up with TRBD1. The CDR3 region has the DNA TGTGCCAGCAGCCAAAGACAGGGGGCGGCTGAAGCTTTCTTT. It specifies CASSQRQGAAEAFF.